These T cell receptor beta chains were read from a single sample in a study of control samples from healthy donors and cancer patients. Sequenced by immunoSEQ multiplex PCR; TCRdb stores in-frame clones only, minus some. The table lists approximately 140,000 clones, approximately 86% of them singletons. The sequencing sample was made of blood. The receptors originated from a woman aged 25 to 39 in good health. Each CDR3 is given with its conserved first and last residue. The D gene is left open where the match is weak. Rows may omit the clone size; those that give it use once, few, many or a size class.

TRBJ1-2,.,.,TRBV19,TGTGCCAGTAGTTCTTCGACCTCGGGGTTTAACTATGGCTACACCTTC,CASSSSTSGFNYGYTF
TRBJ2-3,.,.,TRBV2,TGTGCCAGCGGAATAGCGAGCACAGATACGCAGTATTTT,CASGIASTDTQYF
TRBJ1-1,.,.,TRBV19,TGTGCCAGTAGTACCTTCCGGGGGACCGCGAACACTGAAGCTTTCTTT,CASSTFRGTANTEAFF
TRBJ2-3,.,TRBD1,TRBV25-1,TGTGCCAGCAGTGTACAGGGGGCCGGAGATACGCAGTATTTT,CASSVQGAGDTQYF
TRBJ1-1,.,.,TRBV19,TGTGCCAGTAGTAGCGGGGGGAACACTGAAGCTTTCTTT,CASSSGGNTEAFF
TRBJ1-2,.,.,TRBV2,TGTGCCAGCAGGCCACAGGGTCGCTATGGCTACACCTTC,CASRPQGRYGYTF
TRBJ1-1,.,.,TRBV28,TGTGCCAGCAGTTTAAGTCCAGGCACTGAAGCTTTCTTT,CASSLSPGTEAFF
TRBJ1-5,.,.,TRBV6-5,TGTGCCAGCAGTCGAAGGGGGAATCAGCCCCAGCATTTT,CASSRRGNQPQHF
TRBJ2-1,.,TRBD2,TRBV19,TGTGCCAGTAGACGCGAAAGCGGGACCCCCAATGAGCAGTTCTTC,CASRRESGTPNEQFF
TRBJ2-1,.,.,TRBV29-1,TGCAGCGTTGAAGTAGGGACTGCAAGCTCCTACAATGAGCAGTTCTTC,CSVEVGTASSYNEQFF
TRBJ2-7,.,TRBD2,TRBV6-1,TGTGCCAGCAGTGAAGGACTAGCGGGCAGCTCCTACGAGCAGTACTTC,CASSEGLAGSSYEQYF
TRBJ1-2,few,TRBD1,TRBV2,TGTGCCAGCATAGGGACAGGGGGCGCCGCTGGCTACACCTTC,CASIGTGGAAGYTF
TRBJ2-1,.,TRBD2,TRBV7-3,TGTGCCAGCAGCTTTAGCGGGGACCCCTACAATGAGCAGTTCTTC,CASSFSGDPYNEQFF
TRBJ1-2,once,.,TRBV11-2,TGTGCCAGCAGCCCGAGGACGGGTGAATCTACCTTC,CASSPRTGESTF
TRBJ2-7,few,.,TRBV28,TGTGCCAGCAGGGACAGCTACGAGCAGTACTTC,CASRDSYEQYF
TRBJ2-2,once,.,TRBV28,TGTGCCAGCAGTTTCGCCGGACTGCTCACCGGGGAGCTGTTTTTT,CASSFAGLLTGELFF
TRBJ2-5,.,.,TRBV18,TGTGCCAGCTCACCGGGGATTGTGGGACAAGAGACCCAGTACTTC,CASSPGIVGQETQYF
TRBJ2-1,.,TRBD2,TRBV3-1/TRBV3-2,TGTGCCAGCAGCCAAGATTCCGGCGGGAGGGCCCAGTTCTTC,CASSQDSGGRAQFF
TRBJ2-2,.,.,TRBV5-1,TGCGCCAGCAGCCCCCGACAGACCGGGGAGCTGTTTTTT,CASSPRQTGELFF
TRBJ1-2,.,.,TRBV13,TGTGCCAGCAGCTTAGGCTTTGGCTACACCTTC,CASSLGFGYTF
TRBJ1-1,.,.,TRBV2,TGTGCCAGCATGGGGGGCATCACTGAAGCTTTCTTT,CASMGGITEAFF
TRBJ2-7,.,.,TRBV18,TGTGCCAGCTCACCAGGGGCCTACGAGCAGTACTTC,CASSPGAYEQYF
TRBJ2-7,.,.,TRBV2,TGTGCTGTGTTTTGGGATTACGAGCAGTACTTC,CAVFWDYEQYF
TRBJ2-5,.,TRBD2,TRBV5-5,TGTGCCAGCAGCTCCTTACTAGCGGCCCAAGAGACCCAGTACTTC,CASSSLLAAQETQYF
TRBJ2-3,.,.,TRBV5-6,TGTGCCAGCAGCGCCTTTACTTGGGGAAACACAGATACGCAGTATTTT,CASSAFTWGNTDTQYF
TRBJ2-7,.,.,TRBV4-2,TGTGCCAGCAGCCAAGATCGTTTGCGTGAGCAGTACTTC,CASSQDRLREQYF
TRBJ2-1,.,.,TRBV21-1,TGTGCCAGCAGCAAAGTAGGGACTAGCGGGAGGGTTGGCTCCTACAATGAGCAGTTCTTC,CASSKVGTSGRVGSYNEQFF
TRBJ1-1,once,.,TRBV12-3/TRBV12-4,TGTGCCAGCAGAAGCGGGGCGCAACCCCCGGCTTTCTTT,CASRSGAQPPAFF
TRBJ2-5,.,.,TRBV14,TGTGCCAGCAGCCGGGGGGCTTGGGAGACCCAGTACTTC,CASSRGAWETQYF
TRBJ2-2,medium-sized,TRBD1,TRBV5-5,TGTGCCAGCAGCCCATTTTGGAGGACAGGGAGAAACACCGGGGAGCTGTTTTTT,CASSPFWRTGRNTGELFF
TRBJ2-3,.,TRBD1,TRBV5-1,TGCGCCAGCAGTTCCGACAGGGCTGTCGCAGATACGCAGTATTTT,CASSSDRAVADTQYF
TRBJ2-1,.,.,TRBV20-1,TGCAGTGCTAGTTCTAGGGTAGCGGCTACCTACAATGAGCAGTTCTTC,CSASSRVAATYNEQFF